Presented here are 26 T cell receptor beta chains from one specimen sequenced in a study of blood T cell repertoires in COVID-19 (dated by TCRdb to the early 2020s). Library method: the immunoSEQ multiplex PCR assay. TCRdb obtained this table from immuneACCESS and retained in-frame rearrangements with V and J assigned. These tables miss some clones; where compared with another copy, unresolved V genes account for less than half of the shortfall, and the remainder is unexplained. The sample records 140,000 to 150,000 clones, 65% to 85% of which are singletons. Of the sample, 4.5% to 6% falls within the top ten clones. The sample taken for sequencing was PBMCs or T cells enriched from blood (not recorded which). These receptors came from a woman between 45 and 65 years old who had been exposed to COVID-19.

This rearrangement joins TRBV4-3 to TRBJ1-2, with D maybe TRBD1 (6 bases). Germline V gene sequence: CDR1 LGHNA, CDR2 YSLEER. With 0 bases removed from V and 5 bases from J, the gap between germline ends came to 25 bases. This CDR3 is 19 amino acids long. The CDR3 region has the DNA TGCGCCAGCAGCCAAGACCCGGGGGGGGGCGCCGAGACCTTTTATGGCTACACCTTC. This encodes CASSQDPGGGAETFYGYTF.

The J gene is TRBJ2-7, the V gene TRBV10-3; 11 bases line up with TRBD1. The CDR3 loop spans 14 amino acids. The germline V gene has CDR1 ENHRY and CDR2 SYGVKD. The V segment lost 4 bases and the J segment 2 bases; nucleotides outside the gene matches: 1. The chain's CDR3 is CAISGGQGAYEQYF. CDR3 sequence (DNA): TGTGCCATCAGTGGGGGACAGGGGGCCTACGAGCAGTACTTC.

The genes are TRBV5-1 and TRBJ1-5; 7 nucleotides line up with TRBD1. The V gene's germline CDR1 is SGHRS and CDR2 YFSETQ. The CDR3 is 14 amino acids. V dropped 1 base and J dropped 6; count of bases not matched to a gene: 4. This CDR3 is CASSLQPGGQPQHF. CDR3 nucleotide sequence: TGCGCCAGCAGCTTGCAGCCAGGGGGTCAGCCCCAGCATTTT.

This clone was recorded once. The CDR3 is CASSVVGDTEAFF. The CDR3 coding sequence is TGTGCCAGCAGCGTAGTCGGGGACACTGAAGCTTTCTTT. The chain joins TRBV9 to TRBJ1-1; D gene ambiguous. CDR3 length: 13 amino acids. Germline lookup yields CDR1 SGDLS and CDR2 YYNGEE. Trimming removed 0 bases at V and 3 bases at J, with 6 bases between.

The CDR3 DNA sequence: TGTGCCAGCGGGGGACTAGCGGGAGTAAAGGAGCAGTACTTC. This sequence encodes CASGGLAGVKEQYF. The gene calls are TRBV2 and TRBJ2-7; 14 positions match TRBD2. This CDR3 has 14 amino acids. Germline CDR1 is SNHLY and CDR2 is FYNNEI. J was trimmed by 7 bases and V by 8 bases; bases with no gene match: 7.

The chain has TRBV14 and TRBJ2-5; TRBD1 might be the D (5 bases). Trimming left V 2 bases short and J 2 bases short, with 12 bases between. This CDR3 is 15 amino acids long. In germline, CDR1 is SGHDN, CDR2 FVKESK. CDR3 sequence: CASSQRGGVQETQYF. CDR3 nucleotide sequence: TGTGCCAGCAGCCAAAGGGGCGGAGTACAAGAGACCCAGTACTTC.

The chain couples TRBV18 to TRBJ1-2, with D perhaps matching TRBD1 (5 bases). V was cut by 2 bases and J by 4 bases, with 14 bases left in between. Per germline, CDR1 KGHSH and CDR2 LQKENI. The CDR3 length is 15 residues. CDR3 region: CASSPNPDSLYGYTF. The CDR3 coding sequence is TGTGCCAGCTCACCAAATCCCGACAGCCTCTATGGCTACACCTTC.

A single count supports this clone. The chain joins TRBV30 to TRBJ2-7; 8 nucleotides line up with TRBD1. Germline values: CDR1 GTSNPN, CDR2 SVGIG (reference sequence). With V trimmed by 3 bases and J by 4 bases, 14 bases remained unmatched. The CDR3 length is 16 residues. This CDR3 reads CAWSLGGAGGRYEQYF. For the CDR3, the DNA is TGTGCCTGGAGCCTAGGCGGGGCAGGGGGCAGGTACGAGCAGTACTTC.

In its sample, this clone was seen once. The chain couples TRBV4-2 to TRBJ2-7, with D tentatively TRBD1 (6 bases). Germline CDR1 reads LGHNA; CDR2 reads YNFKEQ. Trimming removed 0 bases from V and 3 bases from J, with 9 bases in between. CDR3 length: 14 amino acids. CDR3 loop: CASSQDQGSYEQYF. As DNA, the CDR3 is TGTGCCAGCAGCCAAGATCAGGGGAGCTACGAGCAGTACTTC.

The rearrangement uses TRBV19 and TRBJ2-7; a weak D match, TRBD1 (5 bases). V lost 5 bases, J lost 2 bases, and 19 bases lay in between. The CDR3 extends over 16 amino acids. In germline, CDR1 is LNHDA, CDR2 SQIVND (reference sequence). DNA of the CDR3: TGTGCCAGTAGTTCCCGGCCCGTGGGGCCAACCTACGAGCAGTACTTC. This encodes CASSSRPVGPTYEQYF.

This rearrangement joins TRBV5-1 to TRBJ2-7, with D possibly being TRBD1 (5 bases). The CDR3 length is 15 residues. CDR1 SGHRS and CDR2 YFSETQ come from the germline V gene. Trimming pared 0 bases from V and 2 bases from J, leaving 12 bases between. The CDR3 DNA reads TGCGCCAGCAGCTTGGCGGGCCAGGGTGCCTACGAGCAGTACTTC. It translates to CASSLAGQGAYEQYF.

This rearrangement joins TRBV5-3 to TRBJ2-7, with D possibly TRBD2 on 5 matching bases. TRBV5-3 is given ORF status, its function remaining uncertain. CDR3 size: 16 residues. V was trimmed by 0 bases and J by 6 bases, leaving 19 bases between them. CDR3 in DNA: TGTGCCAGAAGCTTGGATGGGGAGTTCTTGACGGGCGAGCAGTACTTC. Translated: CARSLDGEFLTGEQYF.

The J gene is TRBJ2-2, the V gene TRBV10-3, with TRBD2 matching 7 bases. Germline V CDR1 and CDR2: ENHRY, SYGVKD. The CDR3 runs to 13 residues. Trimming took 6 bases from V and 4 from J; bases not matched to a gene: 2. CDR3 in amino acids: CAISRGGTGELFF. The CDR3 nucleotides are TGTGCCATCAGCCGCGGGGGCACCGGGGAGCTGTTTTTT.

The chain is built from TRBV11-2 and TRBJ1-2; tentatively, D is TRBD1 (5 bases). The germline V gene has CDR1 SGHAT and CDR2 FQNNGV. V lost 5 bases and J lost 5, with 21 bases in between. The CDR3 runs to 16 residues. CDR3 residues: CASSQLVRGPIYGYTF. CDR3 DNA sequence: TGTGCCAGCAGCCAACTGGTGCGGGGACCTATTTATGGCTACACCTTC.

V and J are TRBV30 and TRBJ2-1, with TRBD2 as a possible D gene (6 bases). Between the trimmed V and J ends, which lost 5 bases and 4 bases, there was a span of 24 bases. CDR1 GTSNPN and CDR2 SVGIG come from the germline V gene (reference sequence). The CDR3 covers 17 residues. CDR3 DNA: TGTGCCTGGCAAAAAGAAGGAGGGCCGTATCGGTACAATGAGCAGTTCTTC. It codes for CAWQKEGGPYRYNEQFF.

Only a few counts were recorded for this clone. J is TRBJ1-1 and V is TRBV4-3, with 10 positions matching TRBD1. Germline loops: CDR1 LGHNA, CDR2 YSLEER. This CDR3 has 14 residues. J gave up 3 bases and V 3 bases, and 1 base lay outside the gene matches. The CDR3 is CASSHGTGDTEAFF. CDR3 nucleotide sequence: TGCGCCAGCAGCCACGGGACAGGGGACACTGAAGCTTTCTTT.

The gene calls are TRBV7-8 and TRBJ1-2; unclear D gene. V was trimmed by 1 base and J by 7 bases, leaving 4 bases between them. Germline-derived CDR1 and CDR2 are SGHVS and FQNEAQ. The CDR3 has 11 residues. The CDR3 DNA sequence: TGTGCCAGCAGCTTAGGTCTTGGCTACACCTTC. Amino acid sequence: CASSLGLGYTF.

J is TRBJ2-3 and V is TRBV5-6, with D hard to call. This CDR3 comprises 13 residues. Germline CDR1 is SGHDT and CDR2 is YYEEEE. Trimming shortened V by 0 bases and J by 8 bases, and 10 bases separated the two germline ends. The CDR3 reads CASSLDGSTTQYF. The CDR3 nucleotides read TGTGCCAGCAGCTTGGATGGCAGTACTACGCAGTATTTT.

The chain joins TRBV14 to TRBJ1-5; TRBD1 matches at 7 bases. The ends lost 1 base at V and 15 bases at J; junction bases unmatched: 9. CDR1 and CDR2 (germline): SGHDN, FVKESK. The CDR3 loop spans 13 amino acids. The CDR3 region is CASSQGPLTGLHF. CDR3 DNA: TGTGCCAGCAGCCAAGGGCCGTTGACAGGGCTGCATTTT.

The chain combines TRBV18 with TRBJ1-5; D gene ambiguous. CDR3 length equals 15 residues. V was cut by 0 bases and J by 2 bases, with 8 bases left in between. CDR1 and CDR2 from the germline V gene are KGHSH and LQKENI. The CDR3, as DNA: TGTGCCAGCTCACCACCGGGCGGGGGCAATCAGCCCCAGCATTTT. Its translation: CASSPPGGGNQPQHF.

The chain is built from TRBV6-4 and TRBJ1-2; 9 bases map to TRBD1. Germline loops: CDR1 MRHNA, CDR2 SNTAGT. The CDR3 runs to 13 residues. The trim removed 6 bases at V and 4 bases at J, leaving 3 bases unmatched. The CDR3 nucleotides read TGTGCCAGCAGCCCGGACAGGGGCTATGGCTACACCTTC. Amino acid sequence: CASSPDRGYGYTF.

This rearrangement joins TRBV10-2 to TRBJ2-7; 8 nucleotides line up with TRBD1. This CDR3 contains 14 residues. V lost 6 bases and J lost 0; bases outside the gene matches: 4. Germline-derived CDR1 and CDR2 are WSHSY and SAAADI. In DNA form, the CDR3 reads TGCGCCAGCAGGATTACAGGGGGCTCCTACGAGCAGTACTTC. Translated: CASRITGGSYEQYF.

V is TRBV11-2 and J is TRBJ2-4, with D possibly TRBD2 on 6 matching bases. This CDR3 region has 15 residues. The V end lost 2 bases, the J end lost 4 bases, and 12 bases lay between the germline ends. Germline-derived CDR1 and CDR2 are SGHAT and FQNNGV. CDR3 amino acids: CASSLFGTEKNIQYF. The CDR3 bases are TGTGCCAGCAGCTTATTTGGGACTGAGAAAAACATTCAGTACTTC.

The chain uses TRBV19 and TRBJ2-3, with D perhaps TRBD2 (6 bases). The CDR3 is 17 residues long. The germline V gene has CDR1 LNHDA and CDR2 SQIVND (reference sequence). V lost 5 bases and J lost 2, with 20 bases in between. The CDR3 region has the DNA TGTGCCAGTAGTTTCACCCCGGGACTTGGACCCACAGATACGCAGTATTTT. It yields the protein CASSFTPGLGPTDTQYF.

The chain joins TRBV3-1 (or the pseudogene TRBV3-2) to TRBJ1-2; tentative D call: TRBD1 (6 bases). The germline V and J ends were trimmed by 1 base and 7 bases, with 16 bases remaining between them. This CDR3 is 15 amino acids long. The germline V gene encodes CDR1 LGHDT and CDR2 YNNKEL (reference sequence). The CDR3 is CASSQGTQGTSGYTF. CDR3 sequence (DNA): TGTGCCAGCAGCCAAGGCACCCAGGGGACCAGTGGCTACACCTTC.

The rearrangement uses TRBV7-2 and TRBJ2-3, with 9 bases fitting TRBD1. The CDR3 has 16 residues. V lost 4 bases and J lost 2; bases outside the gene matches: 7. Germline V gives CDR1 SGHTA, CDR2 FQGNSA. CDR3 nucleotides: TGTGCCAGCAGCTCTCACCGGGACAGGGACACAGATACGCAGTATTTT. It is translated as CASSSHRDRDTDTQYF.